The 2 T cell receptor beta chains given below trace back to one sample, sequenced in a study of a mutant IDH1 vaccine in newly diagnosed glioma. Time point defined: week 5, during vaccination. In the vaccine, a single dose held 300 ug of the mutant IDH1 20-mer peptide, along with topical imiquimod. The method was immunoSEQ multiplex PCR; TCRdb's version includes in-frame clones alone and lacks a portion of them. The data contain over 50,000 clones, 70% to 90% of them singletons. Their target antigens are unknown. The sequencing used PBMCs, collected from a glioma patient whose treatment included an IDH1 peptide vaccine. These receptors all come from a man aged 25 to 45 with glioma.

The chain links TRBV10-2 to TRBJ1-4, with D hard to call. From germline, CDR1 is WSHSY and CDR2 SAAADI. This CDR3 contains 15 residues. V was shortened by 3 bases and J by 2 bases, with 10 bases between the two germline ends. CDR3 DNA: TGCGCCAGCAGTGAAATTAAACGGACTAATGAAAAACTGTTTTTT. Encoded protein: CASSEIKRTNEKLFF.

The CDR3 DNA reads TGTGCCAGCAGCTTAGAAAGGGGGGGGAGCAAAAACATTCAGTACTTC. Translated: CASSLERGGSKNIQYF. V and J are TRBV7-6 and TRBJ2-4; perhaps TRBD2 as D (7 bases). Trimming left V 1 base short and J 3 bases short, with 13 bases between. This CDR3 region has 16 residues. Germline values: CDR1 SGHVS, CDR2 FNYEAQ.